This T cell receptor beta chain was captured in a study of shared clonotypes between healthy human individuals. Study-wide findings and caveats: Naive subsets typically showed greater estimated richness than memory subsets.

CD4+ cells yielded CD45RA+ naive and CD45RA-negative memory subsets. With regard to this clone: Its antigen is unknown.

V shed 7 bases and J 8 bases; nucleotides not matched to a gene: 9. Per germline, CDR1 MNHEY and CDR2 SVGAGI. The CDR3 runs to 13 residues. The method was immunoSEQ multiplex PCR; TCRdb's version includes in-frame clones alone and lacks a portion of them. The sample carries 980,000 or so clones, over 60% recorded once. The origin of this receptor is a man aged 18 to 35 in good health. The rearrangement joins TRBV6-5 to TRBJ1-2; 8 nucleotides line up with TRBD1. Sequencing used memory CD4+ T cells sorted from blood. Subset of the sample: CD45RA-negative fraction. The CDR3 loop is CASKGQGAEGYTF. The CDR3 region has the DNA TGTGCCAGCAAAGGGCAGGGGGCGGAAGGCTACACCTTC.